The next 13 T cell receptor beta chains were all read from a single sample in a study of blood T cell repertoires in COVID-19. Libraries were prepared by immunoSEQ multiplex PCR; TCRdb keeps only in-frame clonotypes and omits some of them. Among approximately 17,000 clones listed, nearly 90% were seen once. Sequencing was carried out using peripheral blood. All receptors derive from a human donor in a cohort sampled during active COVID-19.

CDR3 in amino acids: CASSAGDRVRSNQPQHF. The DNA for the CDR3 is TGTGCCAGCAGCGCGGGCGACAGGGTCAGAAGCAATCAGCCCCAGCATTTT. This chain joins TRBV9 and TRBJ1-5; the match to TRBD1 covers 7 bases. Germline CDR1 reads SGDLS; CDR2 reads YYNGEE. Losses at the gene ends were 3 bases for V and 1 base for J; bases not matched to a gene: 10. This CDR3 is 17 amino acids long.

The chain recombines TRBV28 with TRBJ2-5; perhaps TRBD2 as D (7 bases). V lost 1 base, J lost 3 bases, and 12 bases lay in between. The germline V gene encodes CDR1 MDHEN and CDR2 SYDVKM. The CDR3 totals 15 residues. The CDR3 is CASSLLRGREETQYF. As DNA, the CDR3 is TGTGCCAGCAGTTTATTGCGGGGGCGGGAAGAGACCCAGTACTTC.

The chain links TRBV6-1 to TRBJ2-5; the D is unclear. Germline V gene data show CDR1 as MNHNS and CDR2 as SASEGT. Trimming stripped 2 bases from V and 7 bases from J, with 14 bases between. The CDR3 extends over 14 amino acids. The CDR3 nucleotides read TGTGCCAGCAGTGAAAGTAGTCCCCGCGGGACCCAGTACTTC. Protein product: CASSESSPRGTQYF.

J is TRBJ2-2 and V is TRBV5-3; D perhaps matches TRBD2 (7 bases). TRBV5-3 is given ORF status, its function remaining uncertain. The CDR3 is 19 residues long. V was trimmed by 3 bases and J by 4 bases, leaving 25 bases between them. This chain's CDR3 is CARSSPPRGPWLGTGELFF. The DNA of the CDR3 is TGTGCCAGAAGCTCGCCCCCGCGGGGGCCCTGGCTAGGCACCGGGGAGCTGTTTTTT.

The V gene is TRBV18, the J gene TRBJ1-5; possibly TRBD1 for D (6 bases). Germline assignment: CDR1 KGHSH and CDR2 LQKENI. This CDR3 contains 14 residues. The V and J ends lost 3 bases and 2 bases respectively, with 8 bases between them. The CDR3 DNA follows: TGTGCCAGCTCACCCCGACAGGGCAATCAGCCCCAGCATTTT. Translated: CASSPRQGNQPQHF. The full variable domain, completed using reference TRBV18 and TRBJ1-5, is NAGVMQNPRHLVRRRGQEARLRCSPMKGHSHVYWYRQLPEEGLKFMVYLQKENIIDESGMPKERFSAEFPKEGPSILRIQQVVRGDSAAYFCASSPRQGNQPQHFGDGTRLSIL.

This sequence joins TRBV6-5 and TRBJ2-2, with a weak D call TRBD1 (6 bases). Germline loops: CDR1 MNHEY, CDR2 SVGAGI. The ends were cut back, 10 bases at V and 6 bases at J, with 9 bases in the middle. The CDR3 sequence is 11 residues long. CDR3 bases: TGTGCCACACAGGGTCCCGGGGAGCTGTTTTTT. It codes for CATQGPGELFF.

V and J are TRBV6-5 and TRBJ2-7; 11 bases align to TRBD1. This CDR3 has 15 residues. V shed 4 bases, J shed 2 bases, and the junction held 4 bases outside the gene matches. CDR1 MNHEY and CDR2 SVGAGI come from the germline V gene. In DNA form, the CDR3 reads TGTGCCAGCAGTTTGGGACAGGGGGGGACCTACGAGCAGTACTTC. The encoded protein is CASSLGQGGTYEQYF.

This clone occurred a few times. The chain links TRBV30 to TRBJ1-6; unclear D gene. The CDR3 runs to 13 residues. CDR1 is GTSNPN and CDR2 is SVGIG in the germline V gene (reference sequence). V lost 5 bases, J lost 5 bases, and 10 bases lay in between. The CDR3 spells CAWSVRNNSPLHF. CDR3 bases: TGTGCCTGGTCTGTCAGGAATAATTCACCCCTCCACTTT. The complete variable domain, with remaining parts taken from reference TRBV30 and TRBJ1-6, reads SQTIHQWPATLVQPVGSPLSLECTVEGTSNPNLYWYRQAAGRGLQLLFYSVGIGQISSEVPQNLSASRPQDRQFILSSKKLLLSDSGFYLCAWSVRNNSPLHFGNGTRLTVT.

This rearrangement joins TRBV27 to TRBJ2-7; 7 bases fit TRBD1. This CDR3 region has 14 residues. J gave up 4 bases and V 5 bases, and 8 bases lay outside the gene matches. The V gene's germline CDR1 is MNHEY and CDR2 SMNVEV (reference sequence). This chain's CDR3 is CASSHKTGLYEQYF. The CDR3 region has the DNA TGTGCCAGCAGTCATAAGACAGGGTTGTACGAGCAGTACTTC.

This chain links TRBV7-9 with TRBJ1-1; TRBD1 is a possible D gene (6 bases). CDR1 is SEHNR and CDR2 is FQNEAQ in the germline V gene (reference sequence). V gave up 0 bases and J gave up 0 bases, with 14 bases separating them. The CDR3 sequence is 17 residues long. CDR3 in DNA: TGTGCCAGCAGCTTAGCGCTAATACAGGGTATGAACACTGAAGCTTTCTTT. Protein: CASSLALIQGMNTEAFF. Drawing the rest from reference TRBV7-9 and TRBJ1-1, the complete variable domain is DTGVSQNPRHKITKRGQNVTFRCDPISEHNRLYWYRQTLGQGPEFLTYFQNEAQLEKSRLLSDRFSAERPKGSFSTLEIQRTEQGDSAMYLCASSLALIQGMNTEAFFGQGTRLTVV.

V usage is TRBV4-2 and J usage is TRBJ2-7, with a possible D match to TRBD1 (5 bases). The germline V gene encodes CDR1 LGHNA and CDR2 YNFKEQ. V was shortened by 0 bases and J by 1 base, with 13 bases between the two germline ends. CDR3 length: 16 amino acids. Here the CDR3 DNA reads TGTGCCAGCAGCCAAGAGGCGGCAGGGCTTTCCTACGAGCAGTACTTC. It specifies CASSQEAAGLSYEQYF.

The chain links TRBV11-2 to TRBJ2-1; TRBD2 matches at 9 bases. Germline V gene lookup returns CDR1 SGHAT and CDR2 FQNNGV. J lost 0 bases, V lost 5 bases, and 2 bases had no gene match. The length of the CDR3 is 15 residues. CDR3 sequence (DNA): TGTGCCAGCAGCCCTAGCGGGGTCTCCTACAATGAGCAGTTCTTC. Amino acids: CASSPSGVSYNEQFF. The full variable domain, completed using reference TRBV11-2 and TRBJ2-1, is EAGVAQSPRYKIIEKRQSVAFWCNPISGHATLYWYQQILGQGPKLLIQFQNNGVVDDSQLPKDRFSAERLKGVDSTLKIQPAKLEDSAVYLCASSPSGVSYNEQFFGPGTRLTVL.

Judged by abundance, this clone is medium-sized. The chain combines TRBV9 with TRBJ2-3; 9 bases agree with TRBD2. Germline CDR1 and CDR2: SGDLS and YYNGEE. Losses at the gene ends were 0 bases for V and 4 bases for J; bases not matched to a gene: 3. The CDR3 is made up of 15 amino acids. CDR3 region: CASSVASGVSDTQYF. CDR3 bases: TGTGCCAGCAGCGTAGCTAGCGGGGTGTCAGATACGCAGTATTTT.